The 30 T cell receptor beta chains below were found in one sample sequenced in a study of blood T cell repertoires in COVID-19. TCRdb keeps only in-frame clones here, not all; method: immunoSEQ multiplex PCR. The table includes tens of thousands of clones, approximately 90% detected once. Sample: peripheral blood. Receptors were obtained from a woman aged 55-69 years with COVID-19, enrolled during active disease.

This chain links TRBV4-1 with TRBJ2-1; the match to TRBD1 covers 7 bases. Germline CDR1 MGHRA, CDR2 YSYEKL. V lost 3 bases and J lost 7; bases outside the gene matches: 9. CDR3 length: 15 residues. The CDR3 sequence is CASSQADRRINEQFF. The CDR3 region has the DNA TGCGCCAGCAGCCAGGCGGACAGGCGGATAAATGAGCAGTTCTTC.

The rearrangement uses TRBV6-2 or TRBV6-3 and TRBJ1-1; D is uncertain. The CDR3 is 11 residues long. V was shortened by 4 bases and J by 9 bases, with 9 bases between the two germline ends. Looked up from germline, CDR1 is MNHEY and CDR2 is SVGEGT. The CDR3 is CASSSIKQAFF. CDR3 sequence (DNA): TGTGCCAGCAGTTCTATCAAGCAAGCTTTCTTT.

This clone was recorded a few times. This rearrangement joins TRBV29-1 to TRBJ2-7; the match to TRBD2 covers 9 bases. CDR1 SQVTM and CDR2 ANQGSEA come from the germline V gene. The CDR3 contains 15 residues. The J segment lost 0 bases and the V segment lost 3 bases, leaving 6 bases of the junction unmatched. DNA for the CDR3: TGCAGCGTTGACCGCGCGGGAGGGAGCTCCTACGAGCAGTACTTC. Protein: CSVDRAGGSSYEQYF.

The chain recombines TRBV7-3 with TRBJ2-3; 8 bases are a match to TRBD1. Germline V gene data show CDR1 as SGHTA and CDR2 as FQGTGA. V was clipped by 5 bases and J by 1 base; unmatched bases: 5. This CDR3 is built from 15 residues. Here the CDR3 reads CASSQAGGGTDTQYF. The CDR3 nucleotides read TGTGCCAGCAGCCAGGCAGGGGGCGGCACAGATACGCAGTATTTT.

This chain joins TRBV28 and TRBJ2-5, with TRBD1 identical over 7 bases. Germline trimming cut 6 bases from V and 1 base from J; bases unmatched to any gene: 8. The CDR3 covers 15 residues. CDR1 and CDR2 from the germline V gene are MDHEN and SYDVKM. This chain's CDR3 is CASSRTTGVQETQYF. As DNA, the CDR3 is TGTGCCAGCAGCCGAACCACAGGGGTCCAAGAGACCCAGTACTTC.

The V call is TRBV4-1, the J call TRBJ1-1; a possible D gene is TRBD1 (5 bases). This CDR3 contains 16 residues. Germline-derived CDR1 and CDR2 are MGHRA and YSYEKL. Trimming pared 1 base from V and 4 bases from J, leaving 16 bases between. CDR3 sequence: CASSQVNGEGSTEAFF. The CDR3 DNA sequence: TGCGCCAGCAGCCAAGTAAACGGGGAGGGGAGCACTGAAGCTTTCTTT.

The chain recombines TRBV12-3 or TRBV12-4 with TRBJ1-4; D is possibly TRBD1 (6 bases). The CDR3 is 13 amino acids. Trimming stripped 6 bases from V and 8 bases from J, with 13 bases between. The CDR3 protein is CASRAGGREKLFF. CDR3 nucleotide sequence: TGTGCCAGCAGAGCGGGGGGGCGGGAAAAACTGTTTTTT.

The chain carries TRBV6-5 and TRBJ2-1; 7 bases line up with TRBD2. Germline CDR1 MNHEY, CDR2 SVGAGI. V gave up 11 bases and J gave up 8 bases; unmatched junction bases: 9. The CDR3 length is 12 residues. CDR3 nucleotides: TGTGCCTCCTTAGGCGGGAGCGATGAGCAGTTCTTC. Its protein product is CASLGGSDEQFF.

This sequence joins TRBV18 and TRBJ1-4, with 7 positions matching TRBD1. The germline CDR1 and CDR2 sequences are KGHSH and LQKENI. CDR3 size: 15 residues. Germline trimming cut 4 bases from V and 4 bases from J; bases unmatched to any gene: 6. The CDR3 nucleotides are TGTGCCAGCTCACGAGACAGGGACTTTAATGAAAAACTGTTTTTT. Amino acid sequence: CASSRDRDFNEKLFF. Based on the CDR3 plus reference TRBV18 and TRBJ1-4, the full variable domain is NAGVMQNPRHLVRRRGQEARLRCSPMKGHSHVYWYRQLPEEGLKFMVYLQKENIIDESGMPKERFSAEFPKEGPSILRIQQVVRGDSAAYFCASSRDRDFNEKLFFGSGTQLSVL.

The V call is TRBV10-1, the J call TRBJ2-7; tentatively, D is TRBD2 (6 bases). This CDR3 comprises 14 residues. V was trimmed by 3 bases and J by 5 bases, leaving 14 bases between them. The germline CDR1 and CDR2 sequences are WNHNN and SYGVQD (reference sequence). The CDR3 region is CASSDTDYPNEQYF. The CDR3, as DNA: TGCGCCAGCAGTGATACGGACTATCCTAACGAGCAGTACTTC.

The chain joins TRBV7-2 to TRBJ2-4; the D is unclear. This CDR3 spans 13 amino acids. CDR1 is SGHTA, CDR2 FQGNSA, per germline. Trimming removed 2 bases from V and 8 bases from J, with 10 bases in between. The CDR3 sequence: CASSLRMADIQYF. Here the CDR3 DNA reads TGTGCCAGCAGCTTAAGAATGGCGGACATTCAGTACTTC.

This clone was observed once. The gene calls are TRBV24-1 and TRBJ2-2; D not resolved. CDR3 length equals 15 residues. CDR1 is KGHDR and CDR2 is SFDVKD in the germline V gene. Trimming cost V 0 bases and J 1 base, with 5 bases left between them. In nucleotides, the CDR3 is TGTGCCACCAGTGATTTGAGGAGGAACACCGGGGAGCTGTTTTTT. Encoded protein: CATSDLRRNTGELFF.

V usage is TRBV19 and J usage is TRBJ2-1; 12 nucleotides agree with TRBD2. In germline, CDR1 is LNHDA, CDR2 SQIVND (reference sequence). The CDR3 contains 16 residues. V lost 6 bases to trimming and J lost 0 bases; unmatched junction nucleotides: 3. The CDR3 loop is CASRLAGGGSYNEQFF. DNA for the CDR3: TGTGCCAGTAGACTAGCGGGAGGCGGCTCCTACAATGAGCAGTTCTTC.

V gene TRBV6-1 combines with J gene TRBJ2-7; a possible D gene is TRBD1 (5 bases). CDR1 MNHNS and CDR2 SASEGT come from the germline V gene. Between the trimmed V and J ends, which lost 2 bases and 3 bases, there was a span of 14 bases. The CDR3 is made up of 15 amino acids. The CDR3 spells CASSEMGQINYEQYF. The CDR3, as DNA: TGTGCCAGCAGTGAAATGGGGCAGATCAACTACGAGCAGTACTTC.

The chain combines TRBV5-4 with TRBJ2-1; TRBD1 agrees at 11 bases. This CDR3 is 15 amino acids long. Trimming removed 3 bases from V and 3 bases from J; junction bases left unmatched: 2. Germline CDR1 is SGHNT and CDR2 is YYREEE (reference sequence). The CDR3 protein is CASSSGTGGYNEQFF. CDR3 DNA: TGTGCCAGCAGCTCCGGGACAGGGGGCTACAATGAGCAGTTCTTC.

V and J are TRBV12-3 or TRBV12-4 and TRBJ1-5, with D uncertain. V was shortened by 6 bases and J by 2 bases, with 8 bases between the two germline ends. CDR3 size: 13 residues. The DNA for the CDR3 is TGTGCCAGCAGCCCCACAGGCAATCAGCCCCAGCATTTT. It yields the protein CASSPTGNQPQHF.

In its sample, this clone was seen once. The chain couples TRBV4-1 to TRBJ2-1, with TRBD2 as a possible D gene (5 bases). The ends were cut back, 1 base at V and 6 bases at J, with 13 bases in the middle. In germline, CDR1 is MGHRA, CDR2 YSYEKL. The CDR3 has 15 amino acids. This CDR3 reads CASSQALDSGNEQFF. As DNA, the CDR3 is TGCGCCAGCAGCCAAGCATTGGACTCTGGCAATGAGCAGTTCTTC.

The CDR3 reads CASSQDPRAGGTNTQYF. The DNA of the CDR3 is TGTGCCAGCAGCCAAGATCCCCGAGCGGGAGGAACTAATACGCAGTATTTT. This chain connects TRBV14 to TRBJ2-3; TRBD2 matches 9 bases. This CDR3 has 17 residues. Germline-derived CDR1 and CDR2 are SGHDN and FVKESK. V lost 0 bases to trimming and J lost 7 bases; unmatched junction nucleotides: 11. The entire variable domain, with the rest obtained from reference TRBV14 and TRBJ2-3, is as follows: EAGVTQFPSHSVIEKGQTVTLRCDPISGHDNLYWYRRVMGKEIKFLLHFVKESKQDESGMPNNRFLAERTGGTYSTLKVQPAELEDSGVYFCASSQDPRAGGTNTQYFGPGTRLTVL.

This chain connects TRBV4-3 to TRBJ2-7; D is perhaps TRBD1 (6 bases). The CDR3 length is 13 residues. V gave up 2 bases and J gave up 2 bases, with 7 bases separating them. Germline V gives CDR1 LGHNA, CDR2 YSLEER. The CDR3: CASSQNRAYEQYF. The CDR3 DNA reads TGCGCCAGCAGCCAAAACAGGGCCTACGAGCAGTACTTC.

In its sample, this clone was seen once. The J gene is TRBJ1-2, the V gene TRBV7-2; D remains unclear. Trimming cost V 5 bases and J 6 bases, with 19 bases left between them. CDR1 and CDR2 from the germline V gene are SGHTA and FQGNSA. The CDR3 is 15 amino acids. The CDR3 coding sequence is TGTGCCAGCAGCGTGCCTAGAGGAACGGGGAATGGCTACACCTTC. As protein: CASSVPRGTGNGYTF.

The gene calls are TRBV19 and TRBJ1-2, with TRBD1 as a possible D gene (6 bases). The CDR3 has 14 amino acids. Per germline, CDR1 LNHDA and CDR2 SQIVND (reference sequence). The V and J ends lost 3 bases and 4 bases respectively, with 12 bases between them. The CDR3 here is CASSIGGQVYGYTF. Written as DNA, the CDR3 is TGTGCCAGTAGTATCGGGGGGCAGGTCTATGGCTACACCTTC.

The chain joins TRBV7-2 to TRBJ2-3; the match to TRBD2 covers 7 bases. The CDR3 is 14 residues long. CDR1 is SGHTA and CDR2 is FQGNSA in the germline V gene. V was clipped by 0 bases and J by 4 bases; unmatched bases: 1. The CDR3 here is CASSLAGGSDTQYF. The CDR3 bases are TGTGCCAGCAGCTTAGCGGGAGGGTCAGATACGCAGTATTTT.

The CDR3 spells CASSLEAPRLDIQYF. In nucleotides, the CDR3 is TGTGCCAGCAGCTTAGAAGCCCCTCGGTTGGACATTCAGTACTTC. The chain joins TRBV11-2 to TRBJ2-4; D unresolved. The CDR3 covers 15 residues. Trimming removed 0 bases from V and 8 bases from J, with 14 bases in between. Germline-derived CDR1 and CDR2 are SGHAT and FQNNGV. Based on the CDR3 plus reference TRBV11-2 and TRBJ2-4, the full variable domain is EAGVAQSPRYKIIEKRQSVAFWCNPISGHATLYWYQQILGQGPKLLIQFQNNGVVDDSQLPKDRFSAERLKGVDSTLKIQPAKLEDSAVYLCASSLEAPRLDIQYFGAGTRLSVL.

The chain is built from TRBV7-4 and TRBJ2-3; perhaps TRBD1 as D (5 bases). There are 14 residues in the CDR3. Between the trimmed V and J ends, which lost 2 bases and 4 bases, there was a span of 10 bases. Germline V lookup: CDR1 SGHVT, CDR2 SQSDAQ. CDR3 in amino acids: CASSLTRAPDTQYF. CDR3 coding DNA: TGTGCCAGCAGCTTAACCAGGGCCCCAGATACGCAGTATTTT.

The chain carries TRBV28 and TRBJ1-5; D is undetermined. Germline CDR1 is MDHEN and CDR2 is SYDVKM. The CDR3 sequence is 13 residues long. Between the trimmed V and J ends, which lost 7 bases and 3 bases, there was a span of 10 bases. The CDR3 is CASIGRDNQPQHF. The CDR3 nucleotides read TGTGCCAGCATTGGGCGGGACAATCAGCCCCAGCATTTT.

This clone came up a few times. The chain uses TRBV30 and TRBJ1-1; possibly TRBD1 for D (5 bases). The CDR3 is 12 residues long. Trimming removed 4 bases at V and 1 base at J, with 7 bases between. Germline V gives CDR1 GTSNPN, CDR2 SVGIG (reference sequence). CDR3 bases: TGTGCCTGGACCCAGGGGAACACTGAAGCTTTCTTT. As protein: CAWTQGNTEAFF.

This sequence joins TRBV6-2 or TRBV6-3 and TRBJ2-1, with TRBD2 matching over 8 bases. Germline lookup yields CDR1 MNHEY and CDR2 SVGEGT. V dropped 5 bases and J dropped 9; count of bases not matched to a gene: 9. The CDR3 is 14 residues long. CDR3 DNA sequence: TGTGCCAGCAGTATGCTAGCGGGCGGAGGTGAGCAGTTCTTC. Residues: CASSMLAGGGEQFF.

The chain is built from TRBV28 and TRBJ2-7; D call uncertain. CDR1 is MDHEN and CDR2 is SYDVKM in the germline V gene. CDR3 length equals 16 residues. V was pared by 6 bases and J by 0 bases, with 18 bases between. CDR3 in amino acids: CASSSLWSRSSYEQYF. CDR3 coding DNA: TGTGCCAGCAGCAGTTTGTGGTCTCGGAGCTCCTACGAGCAGTACTTC.

CDR3 nucleotide sequence: TGTGCCAGCTCACCACTAGCCAGGGCCACTAATGAAAAACTGTTTTTT. Residues: CASSPLARATNEKLFF. The rearrangement uses TRBV18 and TRBJ1-4; perhaps TRBD1 as D (5 bases). This CDR3 contains 16 residues. CDR1 is KGHSH, CDR2 LQKENI, per germline. V lost 1 base and J lost 2, with 11 bases in between.

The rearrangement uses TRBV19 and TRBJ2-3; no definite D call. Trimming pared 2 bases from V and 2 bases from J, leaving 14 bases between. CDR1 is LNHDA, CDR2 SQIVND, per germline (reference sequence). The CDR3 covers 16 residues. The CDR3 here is CASSIIRSSNTDTQYF. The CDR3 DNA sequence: TGTGCCAGTAGTATAATCCGAAGTTCTAACACAGATACGCAGTATTTT. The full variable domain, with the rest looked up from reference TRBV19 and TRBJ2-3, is DGGITQSPKYLFRKEGQNVTLSCEQNLNHDAMYWYRQDPGQGLRLIYYSQIVNDFQKGDIAEGYSVSREKKESFPLTVTSAQKNPTAFYLCASSIIRSSNTDTQYFGPGTRLTVL.